The 20 T cell receptor beta chains listed next were all sequenced from one sample in a study of cytomegalovirus exposure and HLA in healthy donors (dated by TCRdb to about 2017). Libraries came from the immunoSEQ multiplex PCR assay. The multiplex PCR relied on a mix of 60 forward primers for TCR Vbeta segments and 13 reverse primers for TCR Jbeta segments. TCRdb re-hosts the immuneACCESS table, in-frame sequences only. Its copies lack some clones; in the studies checked, an unresolved V gene accounts for under half of them, and the cause for the rest is not known. This sample has around 200,000 clones in its table, and just over 75% of those were observed once. The ten largest make up less than 3% of the sample. Sequences were obtained from PBMCs. Receptors originate from a woman aged 55-69 years in good health and CMV-seropositive.

This clone came up a few times. V usage is TRBV30 and J usage is TRBJ2-1; 8 nucleotides match TRBD2. The CDR3 covers 14 residues. Looked up from germline, CDR1 is GTSNPN and CDR2 is SVGIG (reference sequence). The junction had 5 bases not matched to a gene; V was cut back by 7 bases and J by 0 bases. The CDR3 region is CAYRGLGSYNEQFF. The CDR3 nucleotides read TGTGCCTATCGGGGACTAGGCTCCTACAATGAGCAGTTCTTC.

The chain joins TRBV6-4 to TRBJ2-7; D perhaps matches TRBD2 (5 bases). Trimming removed 6 bases at V and 0 bases at J, with 12 bases between. Germline V gene lookup returns CDR1 MRHNA and CDR2 SNTAGT. CDR3 length: 14 residues. The CDR3 DNA is TGTGCCAGCAGGACGGGGAACAGCTCCTACGAGCAGTACTTC. This codes for CASRTGNSSYEQYF.

The chain joins TRBV5-1 to TRBJ1-6, with a tentative D call TRBD1 (6 bases). The length of the CDR3 is 15 residues. Deletions cut 3 bases from V and 8 bases from J, with 15 bases between. In germline, CDR1 is SGHRS, CDR2 YFSETQ. The CDR3 protein is CASSWEQGTYSPLHF. CDR3 sequence (DNA): TGCGCCAGCAGCTGGGAACAGGGTACTTATTCACCCCTCCACTTT.

With regard to this clone: One junction end does not reproduce the germline sequence, and a read error may be involved. The chain links TRBV6-1 to TRBJ2-7; 10 bases match TRBD2. Germline V CDR1 and CDR2: MNHNS, SASEGT. The CDR3 contains 15 residues. CDR3 amino acids: CAGSRLAGSSYEQYF. In nucleotides, the CDR3 is TGTGCCGGCAGTCGACTAGCGGGTAGCTCCTACGAGCAGTACTTC.

The sample holds one count of this clone. V is TRBV2 and J is TRBJ2-1; the D gene is possibly TRBD2 (6 bases). The CDR3 totals 12 residues. CDR1 is SNHLY, CDR2 FYNNEI, per germline. With 8 bases removed from V and 3 bases from J, the gap between germline ends came to 8 bases. In DNA form, the CDR3 reads TGTGCCAGCGGGAGGTACTACAATGAGCAGTTCTTC. Residues: CASGRYYNEQFF.

The rearrangement uses TRBV6-5 and TRBJ1-2, with D uncertain. Germline V gene data show CDR1 as MNHEY and CDR2 as SVGAGI. Trimming removed 0 bases from V and 5 bases from J, with 13 bases in between. The CDR3 contains 15 residues. The CDR3 sequence is CASSYSSRSGYGYTF. DNA for the CDR3: TGTGCCAGCAGTTACTCGAGCAGATCGGGATATGGCTACACCTTC.

This clone appeared a single time. This chain links TRBV10-3 with TRBJ1-2, with D perhaps matching TRBD1 (6 bases). There are 13 residues in the CDR3. Germline lookup yields CDR1 ENHRY and CDR2 SYGVKD. V was pared by 5 bases and J by 3 bases, with 10 bases between. In DNA form, the CDR3 reads TGTGCCATCAGTCAGGGGCTTGACTATGGCTACACCTTC. Translated, it gives CAISQGLDYGYTF.

The chain links TRBV7-9 to TRBJ1-1; 9 nucleotides match TRBD1. CDR3 length: 15 residues. CDR1 and CDR2 from the germline V gene are SEHNR and FQNEAQ (reference sequence). The V and J ends lost 5 bases and 1 base, in that order; junction bases with no gene match: 5. The CDR3 reads CASSTRTGENTEAFF. The CDR3 DNA follows: TGTGCCAGCAGCACCAGGACAGGGGAGAACACTGAAGCTTTCTTT.

This clone has only a few counts. The CDR3 spells CAWRGTPWAAGYTF. As DNA, the CDR3 is TGTGCCTGGAGGGGTACCCCTTGGGCAGCCGGCTACACCTTC. The V gene is TRBV30, the J gene TRBJ1-2; D is uncertain. The CDR3 is 14 amino acids. V lost 3 bases, J lost 8 bases, and 19 bases lay in between. Germline V gives CDR1 GTSNPN, CDR2 SVGIG (reference sequence).

The chain couples TRBV23-1 to TRBJ2-1, with 8 bases aligning to TRBD1. TRBV23-1 is recorded as an ORF, its role being uncertain. CDR3 size: 16 residues. After removal of 3 bases from V and 4 bases from J, the junction contained 8 bases not matched to a gene. The chain's CDR3 is CASSHIWDRLYNEQFF. In DNA form, the CDR3 reads TGCGCCAGCAGTCATATTTGGGACAGGCTTTACAATGAGCAGTTCTTC.

This chain joins TRBV5-1 and TRBJ1-2; TRBD1 might be the D (5 bases). Between the trimmed V and J ends, which lost 6 bases and 2 bases, there was a span of 17 bases. Germline lookup yields CDR1 SGHRS and CDR2 YFSETQ. There are 15 residues in the CDR3. The CDR3 DNA follows: TGCGCCAGCATCCCAGGGCCGGGCCCAAACTATGGCTACACCTTC. Encoded protein: CASIPGPGPNYGYTF. Filled out from reference TRBV5-1 and TRBJ1-2, the complete variable domain reads KAGVTQTPRYLIKTRGQQVTLSCSPISGHRSVSWYQQTPGQGLQFLFEYFSETQRNKGNFPGRFSGRQFSNSRSEMNVSTLELGDSALYLCASIPGPGPNYGYTFGSGTRLTVV.

This chain connects TRBV29-1 to TRBJ1-2; 8 bases are shared with TRBD1. The CDR3 runs to 16 residues. Germline trimming cut 5 bases from V and 2 bases from J; bases unmatched to any gene: 13. Germline lookup yields CDR1 SQVTM and CDR2 ANQGSEA. The CDR3 region is CSVNPSDRASNYGYTF. Written as DNA, the CDR3 is TGCAGCGTTAATCCCTCGGACAGGGCGTCAAACTATGGCTACACCTTC.

The chain uses TRBV4-1 and TRBJ1-2, with 8 bases matching TRBD1. Looked up from germline, CDR1 is MGHRA and CDR2 is YSYEKL. The CDR3 contains 18 residues. J was trimmed by 5 bases and V by 3 bases; bases with no gene match: 17. The CDR3 spells CASSHGPGGTGTFYGYTF. The CDR3 region has the DNA TGCGCCAGCAGCCACGGCCCTGGGGGGACAGGTACTTTTTATGGCTACACCTTC.

This clone is a singleton in its sample. The chain links TRBV6-1 to TRBJ1-2; no reliable D call. The ends were cut back, 7 bases at V and 4 bases at J, with 16 bases in the middle. CDR1 is MNHNS, CDR2 SASEGT, per germline. The CDR3 totals 14 residues. Here the CDR3 reads CASTDSTEPYGYTF. The CDR3 DNA reads TGTGCCAGCACCGACTCGACGGAACCCTATGGCTACACCTTC.

V usage is TRBV7-2 and J usage is TRBJ2-7; 7 nucleotides align to TRBD1. Germline lookup yields CDR1 SGHTA and CDR2 FQGNSA. CDR3 size: 15 residues. The J segment lost 3 bases and the V segment lost 5 bases, leaving 10 bases of the junction unmatched. This chain's CDR3 is CASSPNPTGNYEQYF. As DNA, the CDR3 is TGTGCCAGCAGCCCAAACCCGACAGGGAACTACGAGCAGTACTTC.

This sequence joins TRBV5-1 and TRBJ2-1, with D tentatively TRBD2 (6 bases). Germline V gene data show CDR1 as SGHRS and CDR2 as YFSETQ. V shed 4 bases and J shed 9 bases, with 23 bases lying between them. The CDR3 totals 16 residues. The DNA of the CDR3 is TGCGCCAGCAGCCCCTTATGGGGGGAAAGTATCGGTGAGCAGTTCTTC. Translated, it gives CASSPLWGESIGEQFF.

The chain employs TRBV5-6 and TRBJ1-5; D is undetermined. Germline V CDR1 and CDR2: SGHDT, YYEEEE. This CDR3 spans 16 amino acids. V was shortened by 0 bases and J by 3 bases, with 13 bases between the two germline ends. CDR3 amino acids: CASSLVTDISNQPQHF. In DNA, the CDR3 is TGTGCCAGCAGCTTGGTTACAGACATTTCCAATCAGCCCCAGCATTTT.

The rearrangement links TRBV30 to TRBJ1-3; D remains ambiguous. The V end was cut by 3 bases, the J end by 0 bases, with 12 bases between. The germline V gene has CDR1 GTSNPN and CDR2 SVGIG (reference sequence). The CDR3 consists of 15 residues. CDR3 protein: CAWSAGRSSGNTIYF. CDR3 in DNA: TGTGCCTGGAGCGCCGGTAGGAGCTCTGGAAACACCATATATTTT.

CDR3 bases: TGTGCCAGCTCACGTGGGGAGGATCAGCCCCAGCATTTT. It specifies CASSRGEDQPQHF. This chain joins TRBV18 and TRBJ1-5; no reliable D call. Trimming cost V 4 bases and J 5 bases, with 9 bases left between them. This CDR3 has 13 amino acids. Germline CDR1 is KGHSH and CDR2 is LQKENI.

The V gene is TRBV11-2, the J gene TRBJ2-7; D remains ambiguous. The CDR3 loop spans 15 amino acids. The V end was cut by 1 base, the J end by 0 bases, with 10 bases between. Germline lookup yields CDR1 SGHAT and CDR2 FQNNGV. This chain's CDR3 is CASSLGATHSYEQYF. The CDR3, as DNA: TGTGCCAGCAGCTTAGGGGCAACACACTCCTACGAGCAGTACTTC.